The 30 T cell receptor beta chains below were found in one sample sequenced in a study of identical twins. Each CDR3 protein is one row after TCRdb ran MiXCR on the 5' RACE reads. The sample has over 200,000 distinct CDR3 sequences; about 10% are singletons. Material for sequencing was memory T cells sorted from blood. These receptor sequences come from a man between 45 and 60 years old in good health.

The genes are TRBV6-5 and TRBJ1-4; D might be TRBD1 (6 bases). V was shortened by 4 bases and J by 6 bases, with 15 bases between the two germline ends. Germline V gene sequence: CDR1 MNHEY, CDR2 SVGAGI. This CDR3 has 15 amino acids. CDR3 in DNA: TGTGCCAGCAGTTCCAAGGGGGGGAGGGATGAAAAACTGTTTTTT. Amino acids: CASSSKGGRDEKLFF.

This chain joins TRBV27 and TRBJ1-1, with 7 bases matching TRBD1. Germline assignment: CDR1 MNHEY and CDR2 SMNVEV (reference sequence). Losses at the gene ends were 6 bases for V and 0 bases for J; bases not matched to a gene: 4. The CDR3 extends over 14 amino acids. The CDR3 sequence: CASRLTGVNTEAFF. The CDR3 DNA reads as TGTGCCAGCAGACTTACAGGGGTGAACACTGAAGCTTTCTTT.

A few counts support this clonotype. CDR3 in amino acids: CASSPLGFGEQFF. In DNA, the CDR3 is TGTGCCAGCAGTCCCCTAGGCTTCGGTGAGCAGTTCTTC. This chain connects TRBV6-1 to TRBJ2-1; D not resolved. This CDR3 comprises 13 residues. Germline lookup yields CDR1 MNHNS and CDR2 SASEGT. V was clipped by 5 bases and J by 9 bases, with 14 bases between them.

This clonotype was recorded at least ten times. This chain links TRBV20-1 with TRBJ2-1, with 9 bases that match TRBD2. The CDR3 runs to 14 residues. The V segment lost 5 bases and the J segment 3 bases; nucleotides outside the gene matches: 5. Germline V lookup: CDR1 DFQATT, CDR2 SNEGSKA (reference sequence). CDR3 sequence reads: CSAEGLALYNEQFF. The CDR3 DNA sequence: TGCAGTGCTGAGGGACTAGCCCTCTACAATGAGCAGTTCTTC.

This clonotype was observed a handful of times. The chain joins TRBV5-1 to TRBJ1-4; D unresolved. Trimming cost V 6 bases and J 7 bases, with 19 bases left between them. There are 15 residues in the CDR3. Germline V gene lookup returns CDR1 SGHRS and CDR2 YFSETQ. The CDR3 bases are TGCGCCAGCATGCCGGTCCGAACACCCGGTGAAAAACTGTTTTTT. This gives the protein CASMPVRTPGEKLFF.

This clonotype was recorded many times. The chain has TRBV10-3 and TRBJ2-1; D is ambiguous. Per germline, CDR1 ENHRY and CDR2 SYGVKD. Trimming removed 3 bases at V and 5 bases at J, with 11 bases between. This CDR3 region has 14 residues. CDR3 nucleotide sequence: TGTGCCATCAGTGATGAACTACCAAACAATGAGCAGTTCTTC. Translation: CAISDELPNNEQFF.

The chain couples TRBV27 to TRBJ2-5, with 9 bases fitting TRBD2. V trimming: 10 bases; J trimming: 5 bases; junction bases outside the gene matches: 17. Germline CDR1 and CDR2: MNHEY and SMNVEV (reference sequence). The CDR3 has 16 amino acids. CDR3 region: CATRTWGSGGGETQYF. The CDR3 coding sequence is TGTGCCACCCGGACTTGGGGTAGCGGGGGAGGGGAGACCCAGTACTTC.

This clonotype has a count of ten or more. The rearrangement links TRBV12-3 or TRBV12-4 to TRBJ2-5; D may correspond to TRBD1 or TRBD2 (5 bases each). The length of the CDR3 is 15 residues. V was cut by 3 bases and J by 5 bases, with 16 bases left in between. Written as DNA, the CDR3 is TGTGCCAGCAGTTTGTCCGGGGCGAGGGTGGAGACCCAGTACTTC. Amino acids: CASSLSGARVETQYF.

The chain employs TRBV23-1 and TRBJ2-7; D gene uncertain. Being an ORF, TRBV23-1 has a function that is uncertain. The CDR3 covers 14 residues. With 3 bases removed from V and 2 bases from J, the gap between germline ends came to 11 bases. The CDR3, as DNA: TGCGCCAGCAGTCAGGTTACAGACCCCTACGAGCAGTACTTC. It specifies CASSQVTDPYEQYF.

The rearrangement joins TRBV18 to TRBJ1-5; D gene unclear. The V end was cut by 6 bases, the J end by 0 bases, with 21 bases between. The germline V gene encodes CDR1 KGHSH and CDR2 LQKENI. This CDR3 region has 18 residues. The CDR3 DNA sequence: TGTGCCAGCTCCCCAGTCAGTGGTACAGCCTATAGCAATCAGCCCCAGCATTTT. Translating it yields CASSPVSGTAYSNQPQHF.

The V and J genes are TRBV20-1 and TRBJ2-5, with D possibly called TRBD1 or TRBD2 (6 bases each). V shed 6 bases and J shed 5 bases, with 13 bases lying between them. Germline CDR1 reads DFQATT; CDR2 reads SNEGSKA (reference sequence). This CDR3 comprises 12 residues. The CDR3 nucleotides read TGCAGTGCAACACTAGGGGGGGAGACCCAGTACTTC. The encoded protein is CSATLGGETQYF.

This clonotype was counted between two and nine times. This chain uses TRBV20-1 with TRBJ2-7; no clear D. The germline V gene has CDR1 DFQATT and CDR2 SNEGSKA (reference sequence). V lost 0 bases to trimming and J lost 1 base, with 7 bases between them. The CDR3 loop spans 13 amino acids. The CDR3 bases are TGCAGTGCTAGAGATGGGGAATCCTACGAGCAGTACTTC. Translated, it gives CSARDGESYEQYF.

This clonotype was picked up many times. The V call is TRBV20-1, the J call TRBJ2-7, with a possible D match to TRBD2 (6 bases). V was cut by 6 bases and J by 4 bases, with 19 bases left in between. CDR1 is DFQATT, CDR2 SNEGSKA, per germline (reference sequence). The CDR3 extends over 14 amino acids. CDR3 in amino acids: CSATKTSSPYEQYF. DNA of the CDR3: TGCAGTGCCACTAAAACTAGCTCCCCTTACGAGCAGTACTTC.

The rearrangement links TRBV5-5 to TRBJ2-3; D remains ambiguous. The CDR3 contains 15 residues. The V gene's germline CDR1 is SGHKS and CDR2 YYEKEE (reference sequence). The germline V and J ends were trimmed by 0 bases and 6 bases, with 14 bases remaining between them. CDR3 region: CASSLDSSGPDTQYF. As DNA, the CDR3 is TGTGCCAGCAGCTTGGATTCTTCCGGTCCGGATACGCAGTATTTT.

This clonotype was seen a handful of times. The genes are TRBV24-1 and TRBJ1-2, with D unclear. This CDR3 region has 15 residues. The V end was cut by 2 bases, the J end by 0 bases, with 9 bases between. Germline CDR1 is KGHDR and CDR2 is SFDVKD. CDR3 protein: CATSDYPGSNYGYTF. The DNA of the CDR3 is TGTGCCACCAGTGATTACCCGGGGTCTAACTATGGCTACACCTTC.

This clonotype occurred many times. The rearrangement links TRBV29-1 to TRBJ2-1; 9 nucleotides line up with TRBD2. Germline CDR1 reads SQVTM; CDR2 reads ANQGSEA. V was pared by 7 bases and J by 15 bases, with 13 bases of the junction left unmatched. The CDR3 extends over 12 amino acids. CDR3 loop: CSALREGQLSFF. CDR3 coding DNA: TGCAGCGCTCTGCGGGAGGGCCAATTATCGTTCTTC.

In its sample, this clonotype was seen many times. The V call is TRBV4-1, the J call TRBJ2-2; no definite D call. Germline CDR1 and CDR2: MGHRA and YSYEKL. With 0 bases removed from V and 5 bases from J, the gap between germline ends came to 7 bases. The CDR3 is 14 residues long. In DNA, the CDR3 is TGCGCCAGCAGCCAAGAGGGAAAGACCGGGGAGCTGTTTTTT. Its translation is CASSQEGKTGELFF.

This clonotype was recorded at least ten times. The chain carries TRBV18 and TRBJ2-1, with 8 bases matching TRBD2. V lost 4 bases to trimming and J lost 6 bases; unmatched junction nucleotides: 2. Per the germline V gene, CDR1 is KGHSH and CDR2 is LQKENI. The CDR3 totals 13 residues. CDR3 coding DNA: TGTGCCAGCTCACTAGGGACTAGCAATGAGCAGTTCTTC. This encodes CASSLGTSNEQFF.

The table lists this clonotype with a few counts. The chain carries TRBV6-1 and TRBJ2-7; TRBD2 is a possible D gene (6 bases). The CDR3 is 15 residues long. Trimming left V 6 bases short and J 0 bases short, with 15 bases between. CDR1 is MNHNS and CDR2 is SASEGT in the germline V gene. The CDR3 DNA reads as TGTGCCAGCAGGGACGCGCCGGGACTCTCCTACGAGCAGTACTTC. Residues: CASRDAPGLSYEQYF.

This clonotype was observed many times. This chain joins TRBV20-1 and TRBJ1-2, with D perhaps matching TRBD1 (5 bases). This CDR3 has 14 residues. Between the trimmed V and J ends, which lost 1 base and 2 bases, there was a span of 11 bases. Looked up from germline, CDR1 is DFQATT and CDR2 is SNEGSKA (reference sequence). This CDR3 is CSARVIGENYGYTF. The CDR3 nucleotides read TGCAGTGCTAGAGTGATAGGGGAAAACTATGGCTACACCTTC.

The sample holds many counts of this clonotype. With a much larger clone just one base away, this may be a read error. V gene TRBV5-4 combines with J gene TRBJ2-5; D is ambiguous. The CDR3 is 11 residues long. Germline V lookup: CDR1 SGHNT, CDR2 YYREEE (reference sequence). V dropped 2 bases and J dropped 4 bases, with 3 bases sitting between them. The CDR3 DNA reads as TGTGCCAGCAGCTTTGGAGAGACCCAGTACTTC. Its protein is CASSFGETQYF.

This clonotype was recorded many times. The gene calls are TRBV7-2 and TRBJ1-6; 8 nucleotides match TRBD1. Germline trimming cut 5 bases from V and 9 bases from J; bases unmatched to any gene: 12. Germline V gives CDR1 SGHTA, CDR2 FQGNSA. The CDR3 extends over 16 amino acids. CDR3 sequence: CASSQTGTGTRSPLHF. The CDR3 bases are TGTGCCAGCAGCCAAACAGGGACAGGTACTCGTTCACCCCTCCACTTT.

The rearrangement uses TRBV5-5 and TRBJ1-5; TRBD1 matches at 8 bases. Unmatched junction bases numbered 10, after V lost 2 bases and J lost 0 bases. CDR1 is SGHKS and CDR2 is YYEKEE in the germline V gene (reference sequence). This CDR3 is 18 amino acids long. The CDR3 protein is CASSFQGATPYSNQPQHF. CDR3 nucleotides: TGTGCCAGCAGCTTCCAGGGGGCGACCCCTTATAGCAATCAGCCCCAGCATTTT.

As regards this clonotype: Being one base from a much bigger clone, this may be a read error. The chain has TRBV10-3 and TRBJ1-5; D is undetermined. The germline CDR1 and CDR2 sequences are ENHRY and SYGVKD. The CDR3 runs to 13 residues. The CDR3 sequence is CTISNGPKEPQHF. The DNA of the CDR3 is TGTACCATCAGTAACGGCCCGAAGGAGCCCCAGCATTTT.

This clonotype was detected ten times or more. CDR3 DNA: TGCAGCGTTGCCCTAACTAATGAAAAACTGTTTTTT. Encoded protein: CSVALTNEKLFF. The chain is built from TRBV29-1 and TRBJ1-4; D ambiguous. CDR1 is SQVTM, CDR2 ANQGSEA, per germline. The CDR3 has 12 amino acids. Trimming removed 4 bases at V and 1 base at J, with 4 bases between.

This clonotype was found many times. This rearrangement joins TRBV20-1 to TRBJ1-1; the D gene is possibly TRBD1 (6 bases). Trimming left V 1 base short and J 0 bases short, with 9 bases between. Germline CDR1 and CDR2: DFQATT and SNEGSKA (reference sequence). The CDR3 spans 14 residues. The CDR3 coding sequence is TGCAGTGCTAGAGGGACAGACTTGAACACTGAAGCTTTCTTT. It translates to CSARGTDLNTEAFF.

This clonotype was seen ten or more times. The gene calls are TRBV3-1 and TRBJ1-6; 8 bases line up with TRBD1. This CDR3 region has 15 residues. V lost 1 base, J lost 10 bases, and 6 bases stayed unmatched. The germline CDR1 and CDR2 sequences are LGHDT and YNNKEL (reference sequence). The CDR3 DNA follows: TGTGCCAGCAGCCAAGGACAGGGGCCGTTCTCACCCCTCCACTTT. It encodes CASSQGQGPFSPLHF.

The chain joins TRBV12-3 or TRBV12-4 to TRBJ2-6; perhaps TRBD1 as D (5 bases). The CDR3 has 20 amino acids. The germline V and J ends were trimmed by 0 bases and 0 bases, with 18 bases remaining between them. In DNA form, the CDR3 reads TGTGCCAGCAGTTTAGCCCTCGTATGGGGCCGAAACTCTGGGGCCAACGTCCTGACTTTC. Translation: CASSLALVWGRNSGANVLTF.

The chain links TRBV20-1 to TRBJ2-7; 9 nucleotides match TRBD2. The CDR3 is made up of 15 amino acids. The V gene end was trimmed by 3 bases and the J gene end by 7 bases; junction bases not matched to a gene: 13. Germline lookup yields CDR1 DFQATT and CDR2 SNEGSKA (reference sequence). The CDR3 nucleotides read TGCAGTGCTAGGGGTATTGAAGCGGGGGGCCTAGAGCAGTACTTC. Amino acids: CSARGIEAGGLEQYF.

This clonotype was counted many times. V and J are TRBV7-9 and TRBJ2-7; 9 bases are a match to TRBD1. Trimming took 5 bases from V and 3 from J; bases not matched to a gene: 8. Germline V lookup: CDR1 SEHNR, CDR2 FQNEAQ (reference sequence). The CDR3 extends over 15 amino acids. The CDR3 nucleotides are TGTGCCAGCAGCAACCCCGGGACAGGGAGCTACGAGCAGTACTTC. Translating it yields CASSNPGTGSYEQYF.